This is a list of T cell receptor beta chains from one sample in a study of T cells in Graves' hyperthyroidism and ophthalmopathy. A single record per CDR3 protein comes from TCRdb applying MiXCR to the multiplex PCR reads. This table has over 350,000 distinct CDR3 sequences, roughly 15% appearing once. Sequencing was performed on blood. The receptors originated from a man in his late teens or twenties with Graves' ophthalmopathy. Both conserved end residues are part of each CDR3. The order of the fields is CDR3 protein, CDR3 DNA, clone size, D gene, J gene, V gene. D genes are given only for firm matches. Clone size appears in some rows only: once, few, many, or a class for an expanded clone.

CDR3 protein: CASSLRGDTQYF
CDR3 DNA: TGCGCCAGCAGCTTAAGGGGAGATACGCAGTACTTC
clone size: many
D gene: .
J gene: TRBJ2-7
V gene: TRBV5-1

CDR3 protein: CASSPPEANEQFF
CDR3 DNA: TGTGCCAGCAGTCCACCCGAAGCCAATGAGCAGTTCTTC
clone size: many
D gene: .
J gene: TRBJ2-1
V gene: TRBV27

CDR3 protein: CASSEGWGNNQPQHF
CDR3 DNA: TGTGCCAGCAGTGAAGGGTGGGGTAACAATCAGCCCCAGCATTTT
clone size: many
D gene: .
J gene: TRBJ1-5
V gene: TRBV6-1

CDR3 protein: CASEQGGSNTGELFF
CDR3 DNA: TGTGCCAGCGAGCAGGGTGGCTCGAACACCGGGGAGCTGTTTTTT
clone size: .
D gene: .
J gene: TRBJ2-2
V gene: TRBV7-2

CDR3 protein: CASSLVTGARGLAKNIQYF
CDR3 DNA: TGTGCCAGCAGCTTAGTCACGGGAGCGCGGGGTCTAGCCAAAAACATTCAGTACTTC
clone size: many
D gene: .
J gene: TRBJ2-4
V gene: TRBV11-2

CDR3 protein: CASSEPGSSTEAFF
CDR3 DNA: TGCGCCAGCAGTGAGCCCGGGTCCAGTACTGAAGCTTTCTTT
clone size: few
D gene: .
J gene: TRBJ1-1
V gene: TRBV10-2

CDR3 protein: CATRSLAGDAQETQYF
CDR3 DNA: TGTGCCACCAGGAGTCTAGCGGGGGATGCCCAAGAGACCCAGTACTTC
clone size: once
D gene: TRBD2
J gene: TRBJ2-5
V gene: TRBV15

CDR3 protein: CASSQKVSGLLEQYF
CDR3 DNA: TGTGCCAGCAGCCAAAAAGTAAGCGGGCTTCTCGAGCAGTACTTC
clone size: many
D gene: .
J gene: TRBJ2-7
V gene: TRBV7-8

CDR3 protein: CASSTGFLAGGLVDTQYF
CDR3 DNA: TGTGCCAGCAGCACAGGGTTTCTAGCGGGAGGGTTGGTAGATACGCAGTATTTT
clone size: many
D gene: TRBD2
J gene: TRBJ2-3
V gene: TRBV7-8

CDR3 protein: CASSPLSGGADEQFF
CDR3 DNA: TGTGCCAGCAGCCCACTTAGCGGGGGGGCAGATGAGCAGTTCTTC
clone size: many
D gene: TRBD2
J gene: TRBJ2-1
V gene: TRBV11-3

CDR3 protein: CASSSPGQGADEQFF
CDR3 DNA: TGTGCCAGCAGTTCCCCGGGACAGGGGGCTGATGAGCAGTTCTTC
clone size: .
D gene: TRBD1
J gene: TRBJ2-1
V gene: TRBV12-3/TRBV12-4

CDR3 protein: CASSLTNSYNEQFF
CDR3 DNA: TGTGCCAGCAGTTTAACCAACTCCTACAATGAGCAGTTCTTC
clone size: many
D gene: .
J gene: TRBJ2-1
V gene: TRBV12-3/TRBV12-4

CDR3 protein: CASGRQGADTEAFF
CDR3 DNA: TGTGCCAGCGGCCGACAGGGGGCTGACACTGAAGCTTTCTTT
clone size: few
D gene: TRBD1
J gene: TRBJ1-1
V gene: TRBV27

CDR3 protein: CASSLGEGMETQYF
CDR3 DNA: TGTGCCAGCAGCTTAGGTGAGGGGATGGAGACCCAGTACTTC
clone size: many
D gene: .
J gene: TRBJ2-5
V gene: TRBV7-9

CDR3 protein: CASSLRLRLADTEAFF
CDR3 DNA: TGTGCCAGCAGTTTAAGATTGCGGCTCGCGGACACTGAAGCTTTCTTT
clone size: .
D gene: .
J gene: TRBJ1-1
V gene: TRBV27

CDR3 protein: CATETLGDNQPQHF
CDR3 DNA: TGTGCCACCGAGACGTTGGGAGACAATCAGCCCCAGCATTTT
clone size: .
D gene: .
J gene: TRBJ1-5
V gene: TRBV6-1

CDR3 protein: CATSDQQGVPGNTIYF
CDR3 DNA: TGTGCCACCAGTGATCAACAGGGGGTGCCTGGAAACACCATATATTTT
clone size: .
D gene: TRBD1
J gene: TRBJ1-3
V gene: TRBV24-1

CDR3 protein: CAISEWGNSPLHF
CDR3 DNA: TGTGCCATCAGTGAATGGGGAAATTCACCCCTCCACTTT
clone size: .
D gene: .
J gene: TRBJ1-6
V gene: TRBV10-3

CDR3 protein: CASSLGGTKNIQYF
CDR3 DNA: TGCGCCAGCAGCTTGGGGGGGACCAAAAACATTCAGTACTTC
clone size: many
D gene: .
J gene: TRBJ2-4
V gene: TRBV5-1

CDR3 protein: CASCKTSGIGNEQFF
CDR3 DNA: TGTGCCAGCTGCAAGACTAGCGGGATAGGCAATGAGCAGTTCTTC
clone size: many
D gene: TRBD2
J gene: TRBJ2-1
V gene: TRBV12-3/TRBV12-4

CDR3 protein: CSARLRAGGLYNEQFF
CDR3 DNA: TGCAGTGCCCGATTGCGAGCGGGAGGGTTATACAATGAGCAGTTCTTC
clone size: .
D gene: TRBD2
J gene: TRBJ2-1
V gene: TRBV20-1

CDR3 protein: CASSFSGEGQPQHF
CDR3 DNA: TGTGCCAGCAGTTTTTCAGGGGAGGGACAGCCCCAGCATTTT
clone size: once
D gene: .
J gene: TRBJ1-5
V gene: TRBV27

CDR3 protein: CASSPGTHYGNTIYF
CDR3 DNA: TGTGCCAGCAGCCCGGGAACCCACTATGGAAACACCATATATTTT
clone size: many
D gene: .
J gene: TRBJ1-3
V gene: TRBV3-1

CDR3 protein: CASSYGQGAGNTIYF
CDR3 DNA: TGTGCCAGCAGCTATGGACAGGGTGCAGGAAACACCATATATTTT
clone size: .
D gene: TRBD1
J gene: TRBJ1-3
V gene: TRBV7-9

CDR3 protein: CASSLVSLAGNEQFF
CDR3 DNA: TGTGCCAGCAGCTTAGTCTCGCTAGCGGGAAATGAGCAGTTCTTC
clone size: many
D gene: TRBD2
J gene: TRBJ2-1
V gene: TRBV7-9

CDR3 protein: CASSNGWKAEAFF
CDR3 DNA: TGTGCCAGCAGCAACGGGTGGAAGGCTGAAGCTTTCTTT
clone size: many
D gene: .
J gene: TRBJ1-1
V gene: TRBV7-3

CDR3 protein: CATSRDVRRNEQFF
CDR3 DNA: TGTGCCACCAGCAGAGATGTCAGGAGAAATGAGCAGTTCTTC
clone size: many
D gene: .
J gene: TRBJ2-1
V gene: TRBV15

CDR3 protein: CASSFFGAGGEGETQYF
CDR3 DNA: TGTGCCAGCAGTTTCTTTGGAGCGGGAGGGGAGGGAGAGACCCAGTACTTC
clone size: many
D gene: TRBD2
J gene: TRBJ2-5
V gene: TRBV12-3/TRBV12-4

CDR3 protein: CASTRVAEGQPQHF
CDR3 DNA: TGTGCCAGTACCCGAGTGGCAGAAGGCCAGCCCCAGCATTTT
clone size: many
D gene: .
J gene: TRBJ1-5
V gene: TRBV19

CDR3 protein: CASSLRTGANTEAFF
CDR3 DNA: TGTGCCAGCAGCCTAAGGACAGGGGCGAACACTGAAGCTTTCTTT
clone size: .
D gene: TRBD1
J gene: TRBJ1-1
V gene: TRBV3-1

CDR3 protein: CASSSRQGKVYEQYF
CDR3 DNA: TGTGCCAGCAGCTCACGACAGGGTAAGGTCTACGAGCAGTACTTC
clone size: .
D gene: TRBD1
J gene: TRBJ2-7
V gene: TRBV5-4

CDR3 protein: CASSLGHGELFF
CDR3 DNA: TGTGCCAGCAGCTTAGGTCACGGAGAGCTGTTTTTT
clone size: .
D gene: .
J gene: TRBJ2-2
V gene: TRBV7-9

CDR3 protein: CASEQGGDYGYTF
CDR3 DNA: TGTGCCAGTGAACAGGGGGGGGACTATGGCTACACCTTC
clone size: many
D gene: TRBD1
J gene: TRBJ1-2
V gene: TRBV2

CDR3 protein: CASSQGGAKSPLHF
CDR3 DNA: TGTGCCAGCAGCCAAGGTGGGGCGAAATCACCCCTCCACTTT
clone size: .
D gene: .
J gene: TRBJ1-6
V gene: TRBV14

CDR3 protein: CASSLAPGDYNEQFF
CDR3 DNA: TGTGCCAGCAGCTTAGCCCCGGGCGACTACAATGAGCAGTTCTTC
clone size: many
D gene: .
J gene: TRBJ2-1
V gene: TRBV11-2

CDR3 protein: CSVEGEDRDYEQYF
CDR3 DNA: TGCAGCGTTGAAGGAGAGGACAGGGATTACGAGCAGTACTTC
clone size: many
D gene: TRBD1
J gene: TRBJ2-7
V gene: TRBV29-1

CDR3 protein: CSAPSGGKGAGELFF
CDR3 DNA: TGCAGTGCCCCCTCAGGCGGGAAGGGTGCCGGGGAGCTGTTTTTT
clone size: few
D gene: .
J gene: TRBJ2-2
V gene: TRBV20-1

CDR3 protein: CASGFGSAEAFF
CDR3 DNA: TGTGCTAGTGGTTTCGGGTCCGCTGAAGCTTTCTTT
clone size: many
D gene: .
J gene: TRBJ1-1
V gene: TRBV12-5

CDR3 protein: CASSETVNEQSF
CDR3 DNA: TGTGCCAGCAGTGAGACAGTAAATGAGCAGTCCTTC
clone size: few
D gene: .
J gene: TRBJ2-1
V gene: TRBV6-1

CDR3 protein: CASSSGQFNEQYF
CDR3 DNA: TGTGCCAGCAGCTCGGGACAGTTCAACGAGCAGTACTTC
clone size: few
D gene: TRBD1
J gene: TRBJ2-7
V gene: TRBV7-9

CDR3 protein: CSVEISYTEAFF
CDR3 DNA: TGCAGCGTTGAAATATCGTACACTGAAGCTTTCTTT
clone size: few
D gene: .
J gene: TRBJ1-1
V gene: TRBV29-1